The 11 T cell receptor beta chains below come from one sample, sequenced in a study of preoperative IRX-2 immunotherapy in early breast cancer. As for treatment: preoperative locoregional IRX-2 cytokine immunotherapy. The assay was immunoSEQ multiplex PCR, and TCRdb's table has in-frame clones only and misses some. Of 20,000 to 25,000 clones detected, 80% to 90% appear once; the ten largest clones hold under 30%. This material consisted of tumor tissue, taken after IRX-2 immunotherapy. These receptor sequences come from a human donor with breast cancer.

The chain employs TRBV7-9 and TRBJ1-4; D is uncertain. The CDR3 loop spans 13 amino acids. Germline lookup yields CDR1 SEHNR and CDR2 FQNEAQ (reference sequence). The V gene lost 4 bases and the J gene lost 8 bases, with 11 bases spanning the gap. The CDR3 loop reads CASSSQAREKLFF. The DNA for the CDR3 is TGTGCCAGCAGCTCTCAGGCCCGGGAAAAACTGTTTTTT.

CDR3 in amino acids: CASSLQGATYEQYF. In DNA form, the CDR3 reads TGCGCCAGCAGCTTACAGGGGGCGACGTACGAGCAGTACTTC. This chain uses TRBV5-1 with TRBJ2-7, with TRBD1 matching 9 bases. The CDR3 covers 14 residues. Germline-derived CDR1 and CDR2 are SGHRS and YFSETQ. V dropped 2 bases and J dropped 4; count of bases not matched to a gene: 4.

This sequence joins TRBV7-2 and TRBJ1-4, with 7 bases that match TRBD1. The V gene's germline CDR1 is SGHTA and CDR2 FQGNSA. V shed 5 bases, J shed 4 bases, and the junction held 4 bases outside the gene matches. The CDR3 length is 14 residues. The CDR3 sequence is CASSRTGLNEKLFF. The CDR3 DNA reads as TGTGCCAGCAGCCGGACAGGACTTAATGAAAAACTGTTTTTT.

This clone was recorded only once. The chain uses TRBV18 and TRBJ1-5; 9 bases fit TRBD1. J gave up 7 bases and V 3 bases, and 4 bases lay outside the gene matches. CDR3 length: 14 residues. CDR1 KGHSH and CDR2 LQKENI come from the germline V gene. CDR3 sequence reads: CASSPGTGNQPQHF. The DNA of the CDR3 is TGTGCCAGCTCACCCGGGACAGGGAACCAGCCCCAGCATTTT.

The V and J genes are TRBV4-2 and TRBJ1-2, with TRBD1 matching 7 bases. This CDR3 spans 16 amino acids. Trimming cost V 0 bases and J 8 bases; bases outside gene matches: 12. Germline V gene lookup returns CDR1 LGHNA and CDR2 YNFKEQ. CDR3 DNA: TGTGCCAGCAGCCAAGACGGACAGGTTCTCGGGAGGGGCTACACCTTC. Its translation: CASSQDGQVLGRGYTF.

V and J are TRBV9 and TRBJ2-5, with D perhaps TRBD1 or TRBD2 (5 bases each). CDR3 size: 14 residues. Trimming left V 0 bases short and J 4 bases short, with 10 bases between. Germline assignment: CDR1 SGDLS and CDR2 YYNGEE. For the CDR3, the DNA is TGTGCCAGCAGCGTAGCTACTGGGGGAGAGACCCAGTACTTC. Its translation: CASSVATGGETQYF.

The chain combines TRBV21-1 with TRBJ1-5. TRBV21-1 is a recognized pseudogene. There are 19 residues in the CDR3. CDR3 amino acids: CASSKAAMGKTLSNQPQHF. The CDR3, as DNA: TGTGCCAGCAGCAAAGCCGCAATGGGGAAGACGCTTAGCAATCAGCCCCAGCATTTT.

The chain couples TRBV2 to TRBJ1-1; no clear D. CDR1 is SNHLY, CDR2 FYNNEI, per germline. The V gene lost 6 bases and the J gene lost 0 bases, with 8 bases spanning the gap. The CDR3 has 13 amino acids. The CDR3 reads CASSQGVNTEAFF. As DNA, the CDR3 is TGTGCCAGCAGCCAAGGAGTGAACACTGAAGCTTTCTTT.

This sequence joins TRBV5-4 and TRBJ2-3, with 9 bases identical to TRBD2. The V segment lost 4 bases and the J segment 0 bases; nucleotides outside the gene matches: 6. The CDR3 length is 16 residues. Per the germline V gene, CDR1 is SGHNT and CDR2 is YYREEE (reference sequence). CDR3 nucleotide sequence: TGTGCCAGCAGCCGTCGACTAGCGGCGAGCACAGATACGCAGTATTTT. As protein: CASSRRLAASTDTQYF.

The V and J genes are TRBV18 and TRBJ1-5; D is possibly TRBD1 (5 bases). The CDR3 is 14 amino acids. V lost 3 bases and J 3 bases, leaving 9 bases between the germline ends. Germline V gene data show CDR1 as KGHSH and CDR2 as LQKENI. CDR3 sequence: CASSPDTSNQPQHF. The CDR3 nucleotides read TGTGCCAGCTCACCGGACACCTCCAATCAGCCCCAGCATTTT. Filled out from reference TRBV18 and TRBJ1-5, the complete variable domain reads NAGVMQNPRHLVRRRGQEARLRCSPMKGHSHVYWYRQLPEEGLKFMVYLQKENIIDESGMPKERFSAEFPKEGPSILRIQQVVRGDSAAYFCASSPDTSNQPQHFGDGTRLSIL.

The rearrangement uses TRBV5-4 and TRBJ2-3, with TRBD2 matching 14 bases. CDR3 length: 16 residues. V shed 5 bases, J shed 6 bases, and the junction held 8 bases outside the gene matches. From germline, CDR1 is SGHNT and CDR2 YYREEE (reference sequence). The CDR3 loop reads CASRKTSGGALDTQYF. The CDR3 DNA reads TGTGCCAGCAGAAAGACTAGCGGGGGGGCCCTGGATACGCAGTATTTT.